This passage covers 32 T cell receptor beta chains from one sample sequenced in a study of neurological immune-mediated disorders. TCRdb reprocessed the 5' RACE reads via MiXCR and lists one record per CDR3 protein. Among some 60,000 distinct CDR3 sequences listed, around 3.5% were seen once. The specimen was PBMCs. All receptors derive from a young woman with multiple sclerosis.

The rearrangement links TRBV4-1 to TRBJ2-7; TRBD1 or TRBD2 may be the D gene (6 bases each). From germline, CDR1 is MGHRA and CDR2 YSYEKL. The CDR3 runs 16 residues. Trimming removed 1 base from V and 3 bases from J, with 16 bases in between. CDR3 coding DNA: TGCGCCAGCAGCCAAGGGGGGCGGGACGCTAACTACGAGCAGTACTTC. Protein: CASSQGGRDANYEQYF.

This clonotype was observed many times. J is TRBJ1-1 and V is TRBV6-5, with TRBD1 identical over 7 bases. The germline V gene encodes CDR1 MNHEY and CDR2 SVGAGI. The CDR3 is 15 amino acids. V was pared by 5 bases and J by 0 bases, with 6 bases of the junction left unmatched. The CDR3 coding sequence is TGTGCCAGCAGTCCTACCGGGACAGTGAACACTGAAGCTTTCTTT. Translating gives CASSPTGTVNTEAFF.

This clonotype has ten or more counts. The genes are TRBV6-2 or TRBV6-3 and TRBJ1-1; D possibly corresponds to TRBD1 (5 bases). Per the germline V gene, CDR1 is MNHEY and CDR2 is SVGEGT. V was pared by 7 bases and J by 6 bases, with 18 bases between. CDR3 length: 14 residues. The CDR3 nucleotides are TGTGCCAGCACCCGAGATCTTATGACAGCTGAAGCTTTCTTT. As protein: CASTRDLMTAEAFF.

The V and J genes are TRBV7-6 and TRBJ2-3; D is perhaps TRBD2 (5 bases). The CDR3 has 16 residues. Germline V gene sequence: CDR1 SGHVS, CDR2 FNYEAQ. V lost 1 base, J lost 5 bases, and 16 bases lay in between. The CDR3 region has the DNA TGTGCCAGCAGCTTAGTTGGCGGAGGTCCGGGAGATACGCAGTATTTT. The encoded protein is CASSLVGGGPGDTQYF.

This clonotype was detected many times. The rearrangement joins TRBV15 to TRBJ2-3; 7 positions agree with TRBD2. Germline-derived CDR1 and CDR2 are LNHNV and YYDKDF (reference sequence). This CDR3 spans 16 amino acids. The ends lost 5 bases at V and 6 bases at J; junction bases unmatched: 14. The CDR3 protein is CATSPFRGRARDTQYF. The CDR3, as DNA: TGTGCCACCAGCCCGTTCAGAGGGAGGGCCAGGGATACGCAGTATTTT.

This clonotype was seen a handful of times. At one boundary the junction diverges from the germline segment, which might be a read error. The chain carries TRBV28 and TRBJ1-5; D is unclear. The CDR3 consists of 14 residues. In germline, CDR1 is MDHEN, CDR2 SYDVKM. The DNA for the CDR3 is TGTGCCAGCACCTCCCCACACCTTAATCAGCCCCAGAATTTT. It encodes CASTSPHLNQPQNF.

This chain connects TRBV20-1 to TRBJ2-1, with a weak D call TRBD2 (6 bases). Deletions cut 4 bases from V and 3 bases from J, with 13 bases between. From germline, CDR1 is DFQATT and CDR2 SNEGSKA (reference sequence). This CDR3 region has 14 residues. In nucleotides, the CDR3 is TGCAGTGCTACCCATCGCGGGGACTACAATGAGCAGTTCTTC. Its translation: CSATHRGDYNEQFF.

This clonotype showed up many times. The V and J genes are TRBV3-1 and TRBJ2-3; 13 bases agree with TRBD2. This CDR3 contains 19 residues. CDR1 and CDR2 (germline): LGHDT, YNNKEL (reference sequence). Trimming removed 0 bases from V and 3 bases from J; junction bases left unmatched: 9. CDR3 bases: TGTGCCAGCAGCCAAGAAGGGACTAGCGGGGACTCCAGGACAGATACGCAGTATTTT. Translated, it gives CASSQEGTSGDSRTDTQYF.

The table lists this clonotype with a few counts. Being one base from a much bigger clone, this may be a read error. V and J are TRBV12-3 or TRBV12-4 and TRBJ1-5, with no clear D. The V end was cut by 2 bases, the J end by 4 bases, with 6 bases between. The CDR3 length is 13 residues. CDR3 in DNA: TGTGCCAGCAGTTTAAAGGGAAATCAGCCCCAGCATTTT. It encodes CASSLKGNQPQHF.

This clonotype is medium-sized in the sample. V usage is TRBV7-6 and J usage is TRBJ2-7; D unresolved. CDR1 SGHVS and CDR2 FNYEAQ come from the germline V gene. The CDR3 spans 13 residues. V was clipped by 3 bases and J by 3 bases, with 9 bases between them. CDR3 loop: CASSLGNYYEQYF. The CDR3 DNA follows: TGTGCCAGCAGCTTGGGCAACTACTACGAGCAGTACTTC.

There are many counts of this clonotype. The chain employs TRBV12-3 or TRBV12-4 and TRBJ1-6; D remains ambiguous. V was clipped by 5 bases and J by 7 bases, with 9 bases between them. This CDR3 has 13 residues. The CDR3 DNA sequence: TGTGCCAGCAGTCCCACGAGAAATTCACCCCTCCACTTT. Translation: CASSPTRNSPLHF.

This clonotype was counted a few times. The rearrangement links TRBV6-2 or TRBV6-3 to TRBJ2-3, with 7 bases lining up with TRBD2. This CDR3 spans 20 amino acids. Germline V lookup: CDR1 MNHEY, CDR2 SVGEGT. V was clipped by 0 bases and J by 0 bases; unmatched bases: 15. This chain's CDR3 is CASSYSEQRAGGSSTDTQYF. CDR3 bases: TGTGCCAGCAGTTACTCGGAACAAAGGGCGGGCGGGAGCAGCACAGATACGCAGTATTTT.

This clonotype was recorded at least ten times. The chain has TRBV9 and TRBJ2-7, with 10 bases identical to TRBD1. The V and J ends lost 4 bases and 7 bases, in that order; junction bases with no gene match: 5. Looked up from germline, CDR1 is SGDLS and CDR2 is YYNGEE. The CDR3 is 13 residues long. The chain's CDR3 is CASSPRQGAEQYF. The CDR3 coding sequence is TGTGCCAGCAGCCCTAGACAGGGGGCAGAGCAGTACTTC.

This clonotype showed up many times. The rearrangement uses TRBV19 and TRBJ2-3; 7 nucleotides agree with TRBD2. Trimming at V came to 7 bases and at J to 2 bases, leaving 9 bases not matched to a gene. The CDR3 is 15 amino acids. Germline values: CDR1 LNHDA, CDR2 SQIVND (reference sequence). The CDR3 is CASKRKAGDTDTQYF. The CDR3 DNA reads as TGTGCCAGTAAGAGAAAGGCGGGGGACACAGATACGCAGTATTTT.

This clonotype showed up many times. The chain recombines TRBV5-1 with TRBJ2-2; 8 nucleotides agree with TRBD1. The CDR3 spans 15 residues. The germline gives CDR1 SGHRS, CDR2 YFSETQ. The junction had 9 bases not matched to a gene; V was cut back by 4 bases and J by 7 bases. CDR3: CASSPGQGGIGELFF. The CDR3 DNA sequence: TGCGCCAGCAGCCCCGGACAGGGAGGAATCGGGGAGCTGTTTTTT.

This sequence joins TRBV20-1 and TRBJ1-3; D gene uncertain. The V and J ends lost 0 bases and 0 bases respectively, with 12 bases between them. Per the germline V gene, CDR1 is DFQATT and CDR2 is SNEGSKA (reference sequence). The CDR3 extends over 16 amino acids. CDR3 in DNA: TGCAGTGCTAGAGATTTGGTGGAGAGCTCTGGAAACACCATATATTTT. Residues: CSARDLVESSGNTIYF.

This clonotype was observed many times. The V and J genes are TRBV20-1 and TRBJ2-3; D possibly uses TRBD1 or TRBD2 (5 bases each). CDR1 and CDR2 from the germline V gene are DFQATT and SNEGSKA (reference sequence). The CDR3 totals 12 residues. The V gene lost 3 bases and the J gene lost 1 base, with 5 bases spanning the gap. The CDR3 DNA sequence: TGCAGTGCTAGGGGGGGCACAGATACGCAGTATTTT. This gives the protein CSARGGTDTQYF.

This clonotype was counted ten times or more. The V and J genes are TRBV7-6 and TRBJ2-2; TRBD1 is a possible D gene (5 bases). The CDR3 is 14 amino acids. V dropped 7 bases and J dropped 5 bases, with 14 bases sitting between them. The germline V gene encodes CDR1 SGHVS and CDR2 FNYEAQ. This CDR3 reads CASTPWGGTGELFF. The CDR3 bases are TGTGCCAGCACCCCATGGGGCGGAACCGGGGAGCTGTTTTTT.

In nucleotides, the CDR3 is TGTGCCAGCAGAGTTGGCCTCCCCGTGACAGGGGGCGAAAGGCAGTACTTC. Amino acid sequence: CASRVGLPVTGGERQYF. The chain has TRBV6-6 and TRBJ2-7; 10 bases are shared with TRBD1. The trim removed 6 bases at V and 9 bases at J, leaving 20 bases unmatched. The CDR3 loop spans 17 amino acids. Germline CDR1 MNHNY, CDR2 SVGAGI (reference sequence).

Ten or more counts support this clonotype. V gene TRBV7-2 combines with J gene TRBJ2-5; perhaps TRBD2 as D (5 bases). V was shortened by 4 bases and J by 2 bases, with 11 bases between the two germline ends. The CDR3 sequence is 14 residues long. Germline lookup yields CDR1 SGHTA and CDR2 FQGNSA. CDR3: CASSSEGRQETQYF. In DNA, the CDR3 is TGTGCCAGCAGCTCCGAAGGGAGACAAGAGACCCAGTACTTC.

This clonotype was observed a handful of times. For the CDR3, the DNA is TGTGCCAGCAGGGACAGGGAAAGCAATCAGCCCCAGCATTTT. Translation gives CASRDRESNQPQHF. The chain couples TRBV11-3 to TRBJ1-5; TRBD1 matches 8 bases. Trimming took 6 bases from V and 1 from J; bases not matched to a gene: 2. The CDR3 is made up of 14 amino acids. Germline V gives CDR1 SGHNT, CDR2 YENEEA.

This clonotype appeared many times. The chain uses TRBV4-3 and TRBJ2-3; D is undetermined. The CDR3 has 15 residues. CDR1 LGHNA and CDR2 YSLEER come from the germline V gene. Trimming pared 0 bases from V and 7 bases from J, leaving 14 bases between. The CDR3 sequence: CASSQDHSIEYTQYF. The DNA of the CDR3 is TGCGCCAGCAGCCAAGATCATAGTATAGAATATACGCAGTATTTT.

There are many counts of this clonotype. CDR3 amino acids: CASSYPVGGGGFEQFF. CDR3 coding DNA: TGTGCCAGCAGTTACCCTGTGGGGGGCGGGGGGTTTGAGCAGTTCTTC. This chain connects TRBV6-2 or TRBV6-3 to TRBJ2-1; 8 nucleotides line up with TRBD2. V trimming: 2 bases; J trimming: 9 bases; junction bases outside the gene matches: 12. CDR3 length equals 16 residues. In germline, CDR1 is MNHEY, CDR2 SVGEGT.

This clonotype was found a few times. The rearrangement uses TRBV5-8 and TRBJ2-7; the D is unclear. V was cut by 3 bases and J by 4 bases, with 14 bases left in between. Germline CDR1 reads SGHTS; CDR2 reads YDEGEE. This CDR3 is built from 14 residues. The CDR3 is CASSSVPNLYEQYF. CDR3 in DNA: TGTGCCAGCAGCTCGGTCCCGAATCTATACGAGCAGTACTTC. The full variable domain, with the rest looked up from reference TRBV5-8 and TRBJ2-7, is EAGVTQSPTHLIKTRGQQATLRCSPISGHTSVYWYQQALGLGLQFLLWYDEGEERNRGNFPPRFSGRQFPNYSSELNVNALELEDSALYLCASSSVPNLYEQYFGPGTRLTVT.

This clonotype has ten or more counts. The chain recombines TRBV5-1 with TRBJ2-1; D call uncertain. The germline gives CDR1 SGHRS, CDR2 YFSETQ. V was shortened by 0 bases and J by 8 bases, with 12 bases between the two germline ends. The length of the CDR3 is 14 residues. CDR3 in DNA: TGCGCCAGCAGCTTGGATAGTACGGTTGATGAGCAGTTCTTC. This sequence encodes CASSLDSTVDEQFF.

The rearrangement links TRBV18 to TRBJ2-6; unclear D gene. V dropped 3 bases and J dropped 1 base, with 10 bases sitting between them. This CDR3 region has 16 residues. Germline lookup yields CDR1 KGHSH and CDR2 LQKENI. Here the CDR3 DNA reads TGTGCCAGCTCACCCCGGGTTGGGTCTGGGGCCAACGTCCTGACTTTC. It specifies CASSPRVGSGANVLTF.

This clonotype appeared many times. V and J are TRBV3-1 and TRBJ2-1; 11 bases match TRBD2. Trimming took 4 bases from V and 8 from J; bases not matched to a gene: 13. In germline, CDR1 is LGHDT, CDR2 YNNKEL (reference sequence). This CDR3 region has 17 residues. This chain's CDR3 is CASSPTIAGGPRDEQFF. In nucleotides, the CDR3 is TGTGCCAGCAGCCCGACTATAGCGGGAGGGCCCAGAGATGAGCAGTTCTTC.

This clonotype has ten or more counts. This chain's CDR3 is CASSKTGLFPGELFF. CDR3 sequence (DNA): TGTGCCAGCAGCAAGACAGGGCTATTCCCCGGGGAGCTGTTTTTT. The chain couples TRBV5-4 to TRBJ2-2; 7 positions agree with TRBD1. The CDR3 is made up of 15 amino acids. V trimming: 4 bases; J trimming: 6 bases; junction bases outside the gene matches: 9. CDR1 and CDR2 from the germline V gene are SGHNT and YYREEE (reference sequence).

This clonotype was observed at least ten times. A read error may account for a junction end that differs from germline. The V gene is TRBV6-6, the J gene TRBJ1-5; unclear D gene. CDR1 and CDR2 from the germline V gene are MNHNY and SVGAGI (reference sequence). The CDR3 consists of 14 residues. The CDR3 sequence is CASSYGLGDQPQNF. For the CDR3, the DNA is TGTGCCAGCAGTTATGGACTGGGTGATCAGCCCCAGAATTTT.

Many counts were recorded for this clonotype. V is TRBV9 and J is TRBJ2-7; 8 nucleotides agree with TRBD1. The CDR3 is 15 amino acids. After removal of 4 bases from V and 2 bases from J, the junction contained 8 bases not matched to a gene. Germline V CDR1 and CDR2: SGDLS, YYNGEE. The CDR3 DNA reads TGTGCCAGCAGCCCAGGGGGCAGGGGACCCTACGAGCAGTACTTC. This gives the protein CASSPGGRGPYEQYF.

This clonotype has at least ten counts. The rearrangement uses TRBV30 and TRBJ2-3; TRBD2 aligns across 12 bases. CDR3 length: 15 residues. CDR1 and CDR2 (germline): GTSNPN, SVGIG (reference sequence). J was trimmed by 2 bases and V by 4 bases; bases with no gene match: 4. DNA of the CDR3: TGTGCCTGGATTCTAGCGGGGGGGCCCACAGATACGCAGTATTTT. This translates into CAWILAGGPTDTQYF.

This clonotype occurred many times. The chain employs TRBV12-3 or TRBV12-4 and TRBJ1-2; weak D call: TRBD1 (6 bases). V was clipped by 1 base and J by 7 bases, with 13 bases between them. There are 14 residues in the CDR3. CDR3 bases: TGTGCCAGCAGTTTAGGGGGGGCCGCGATTGGCTACACCTTC. Amino acids: CASSLGGAAIGYTF.